These 14 T cell receptor beta chains were all obtained from the same sample, sequenced in a study of T-cell reconstitution after alpha-beta-depleted transplantation in children. These TCRs' antigens remain unknown. Study-wide points: From newly produced T cells came most of the T-cell counts and diversity one year after transplant.

Unique molecular identifiers featured in how the TCRbeta library was prepared. In TCRdb, the PCR reads were re-called with MiXCR into one record per CDR3 protein. The sample holds around 300,000 distinct CDR3 sequences, approximately 7.3% seen once. The material sequenced was peripheral blood, taken 360 days after TCRalphabeta/CD19-depleted stem cell transplant. The receptors derive from a female patient aged 2-15 years who had a stem cell transplant for Fanconi anemia, so the T cells may come from the graft donor.

The chain couples TRBV6-5 to TRBJ2-5; D might be TRBD1 or TRBD2, each matching 7 bases. The CDR3 runs to 16 residues. The V end lost 1 base, the J end lost 4 bases, and 16 bases lay between the germline ends. Germline V gene sequence: CDR1 MNHEY, CDR2 SVGAGI. CDR3 bases: TGTGCCAGCAGTTACTGGGCAGGGGGGGAAAGAGAGACCCAGTACTTC. It translates to CASSYWAGGERETQYF.

This clonotype was counted at least ten times. V is TRBV13 and J is TRBJ2-1; TRBD2 matches 9 bases. The germline V gene has CDR1 PRHDT and CDR2 FYEKMQ (reference sequence). The CDR3 runs to 13 residues. J lost 9 bases, V lost 7 bases, and 7 bases had no gene match. The CDR3 sequence is CASTLVSGGEQFF. Written as DNA, the CDR3 is TGTGCCAGCACCTTGGTTAGCGGGGGTGAGCAGTTCTTC.

This clonotype appeared many times. The J gene is TRBJ2-1, the V gene TRBV5-1; possibly TRBD1 for D (6 bases). Germline V gene sequence: CDR1 SGHRS, CDR2 YFSETQ. The CDR3 consists of 14 residues. Trimming left V 4 bases short and J 2 bases short, with 10 bases between. The CDR3 is CASSPRDTYNEQFF. CDR3 bases: TGCGCCAGCAGCCCCCGGGACACCTACAATGAGCAGTTCTTC.

This clonotype was counted ten times or more. V and J are TRBV6-6 and TRBJ2-7, with 10 bases lining up with TRBD1. Per germline, CDR1 MNHNY and CDR2 SVGAGI (reference sequence). The CDR3 runs 13 residues. V shed 10 bases, J shed 5 bases, and the junction held 8 bases outside the gene matches. The chain's CDR3 is CATKTGTGDEQYV. The CDR3 DNA sequence: TGTGCCACCAAAACCGGGACAGGGGACGAGCAGTACGTC.

This clonotype was seen ten or more times. This sequence joins TRBV10-3 and TRBJ2-7; 10 nucleotides match TRBD1. Per the germline V gene, CDR1 is ENHRY and CDR2 is SYGVKD. The J segment lost 2 bases and the V segment lost 10 bases, leaving 8 bases of the junction unmatched. This CDR3 contains 14 residues. The DNA for the CDR3 is TGTGCCACCTACGGGGACAGGGGACCCTACGAGCAGTACTTC. It translates to CATYGDRGPYEQYF.

By proportion, this clonotype is medium-sized (0.01 to 0.1%). This chain links TRBV12-3 or TRBV12-4 with TRBJ2-3; TRBD2 aligns across 8 bases. Trimming at V came to 4 bases and at J to 1 base, leaving 7 bases not matched to a gene. This CDR3 spans 16 amino acids. DNA for the CDR3: TGTGCCAGCAGTTACCCCGGGACTAGACGCACAGATACGCAGTATTTT. As protein: CASSYPGTRRTDTQYF.

This clonotype was seen repeatedly, ten times or more. V usage is TRBV12-3 or TRBV12-4 and J usage is TRBJ1-6; D is unclear. The ends were cut back, 4 bases at V and 4 bases at J, with 11 bases in the middle. This CDR3 is built from 15 residues. The CDR3 sequence is CASSSRTGYNSPLHF. CDR3 DNA: TGTGCCAGCAGTTCCCGGACGGGATATAATTCACCCCTCCACTTT.

This clonotype has a count of ten or more. This chain uses TRBV29-1 with TRBJ1-1, with D possibly matching TRBD1 (6 bases). V lost 7 bases, J lost 0 bases, and 12 bases lay in between. This CDR3 region has 13 residues. In germline, CDR1 is SQVTM, CDR2 ANQGSEA. In DNA form, the CDR3 reads TGCAGCGCTCAACAGGGCATGAACACTGAAGCTTTCTTT. This codes for CSAQQGMNTEAFF.

In its sample, this clonotype was seen many times. The V gene is TRBV5-1, the J gene TRBJ2-3, with 8 bases that match TRBD2. Trimming cost V 2 bases and J 4 bases; bases outside gene matches: 6. Germline lookup yields CDR1 SGHRS and CDR2 YFSETQ. The CDR3 runs to 15 residues. Written as DNA, the CDR3 is TGCGCCAGCAGCTTCATAGCGGGGAAGGCAGATACGCAGTATTTT. This encodes CASSFIAGKADTQYF.

In its sample, this clonotype was seen many times. The chain carries TRBV7-9 and TRBJ2-3; 9 bases fit TRBD1. V shed 6 bases, J shed 4 bases, and the junction held 14 bases outside the gene matches. The CDR3 length is 17 residues. The germline gives CDR1 SEHNR, CDR2 FQNEAQ (reference sequence). Here the CDR3 DNA reads TGTGCCAGCAGTTCCCATGGGGGACAGGGTGCGCCAGATACGCAGTATTTT. This codes for CASSSHGGQGAPDTQYF.

Many counts were recorded for this clonotype. The V call is TRBV4-2, the J call TRBJ1-1; no clear D. There are 15 residues in the CDR3. The ends were cut back, 0 bases at V and 0 bases at J, with 8 bases in the middle. CDR1 and CDR2 from the germline V gene are LGHNA and YNFKEQ. The CDR3 DNA sequence: TGTGCCAGCAGCCAAGATCCCTATATGAACACTGAAGCTTTCTTT. Translating gives CASSQDPYMNTEAFF.

The chain carries TRBV7-9 and TRBJ1-5; D is possibly TRBD1 (5 bases). V lost 6 bases to trimming and J lost 6 bases, with 15 bases between them. The germline gives CDR1 SEHNR, CDR2 FQNEAQ (reference sequence). This CDR3 has 14 amino acids. CDR3 coding DNA: TGTGCCAGCAGTCTTTGGGTGGGGACTCAGCCCCAGCATTTT. Translated: CASSLWVGTQPQHF.

This clonotype has a handful of counts. This chain uses TRBV6-5 with TRBJ2-7; tentative D call: TRBD2 (6 bases). The germline V gene encodes CDR1 MNHEY and CDR2 SVGAGI. Between the trimmed V and J ends, which lost 4 bases and 3 bases, there was a span of 13 bases. This CDR3 is 14 amino acids long. The CDR3 DNA is TGTGCCAGCAGTTTGGTGGGCGGGGACTACGAGCAGTACTTC. Translated: CASSLVGGDYEQYF.

This clonotype was found a few times. The rearrangement joins TRBV7-6 to TRBJ2-2; D is perhaps TRBD1 or TRBD2 (5 bases each). Trimming shortened V by 0 bases and J by 0 bases, and 14 bases separated the two germline ends. The CDR3 extends over 18 amino acids. Germline V gene sequence: CDR1 SGHVS, CDR2 FNYEAQ. Written as DNA, the CDR3 is TGTGCCAGCAGCTTAGCTACCCTGGGGGTTGCGAACACCGGGGAGCTGTTTTTT. Translated: CASSLATLGVANTGELFF.